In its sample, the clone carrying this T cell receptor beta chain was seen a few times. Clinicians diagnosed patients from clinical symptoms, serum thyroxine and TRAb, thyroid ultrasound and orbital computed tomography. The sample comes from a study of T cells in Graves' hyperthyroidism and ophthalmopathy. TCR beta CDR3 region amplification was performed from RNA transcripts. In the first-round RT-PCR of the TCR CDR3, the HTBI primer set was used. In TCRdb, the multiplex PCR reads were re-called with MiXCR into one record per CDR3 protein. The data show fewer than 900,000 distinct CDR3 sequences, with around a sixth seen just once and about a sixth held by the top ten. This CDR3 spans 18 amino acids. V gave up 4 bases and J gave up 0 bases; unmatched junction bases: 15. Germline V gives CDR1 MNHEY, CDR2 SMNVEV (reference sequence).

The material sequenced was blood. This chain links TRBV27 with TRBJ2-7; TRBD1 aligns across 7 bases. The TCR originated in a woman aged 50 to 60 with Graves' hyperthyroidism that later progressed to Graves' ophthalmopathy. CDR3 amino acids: CASSSEGQIGISSYEQYF. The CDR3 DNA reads TGTGCCAGCAGTTCTGAGGGACAGATAGGAATATCCTCCTACGAGCAGTACTTC.